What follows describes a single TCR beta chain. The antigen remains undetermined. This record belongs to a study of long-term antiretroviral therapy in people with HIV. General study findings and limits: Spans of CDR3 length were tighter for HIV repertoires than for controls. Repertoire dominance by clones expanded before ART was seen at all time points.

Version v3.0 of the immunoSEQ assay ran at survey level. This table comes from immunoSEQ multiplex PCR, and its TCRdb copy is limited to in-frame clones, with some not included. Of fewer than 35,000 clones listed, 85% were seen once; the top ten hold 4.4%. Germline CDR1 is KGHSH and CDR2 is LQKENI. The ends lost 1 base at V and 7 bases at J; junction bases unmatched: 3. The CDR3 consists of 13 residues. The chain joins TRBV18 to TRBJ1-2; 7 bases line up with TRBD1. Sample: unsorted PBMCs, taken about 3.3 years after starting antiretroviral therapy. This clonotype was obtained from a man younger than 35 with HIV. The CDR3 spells CASSPQGAVGYTF. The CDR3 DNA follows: TGTGCCAGCTCACCACAGGGGGCGGTTGGCTACACCTTC. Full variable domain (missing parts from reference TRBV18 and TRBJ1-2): NAGVMQNPRHLVRRRGQEARLRCSPMKGHSHVYWYRQLPEEGLKFMVYLQKENIIDESGMPKERFSAEFPKEGPSILRIQQVVRGDSAAYFCASSPQGAVGYTFGSGTRLTVV.